This T cell receptor (beta chain) emerged from a study of blood T cell repertoires in COVID-19 (TCRdb year 2020). In the study overall: Samples covering the acute and convalescent phases of COVID-19 were provided by collaborators in the United States, Italy and Spain. The prospective study material was composed of cDNA or gDNA derived from T cells, B-cell-depleted T cells, or PBMCs. Samples were obtained from the ongoing ImmuneRACE study (first 160 participants) and from over 1,000 subjects provided by 6 global collaborators. The dataset comprised deeply sampled blood TCRbeta repertoires from subjects exposed to, actively infected with, or recovered from COVID-19. The repertoires were released in a freely available public database meant as a resource for research on the immune response to SARS-CoV-2. The sample metadata nearly always contained a de-identified subject ID, COVID-19 status, age in years and sex. Where HLA class I and class II types were available, the types were taken from metadata supplied by the sample provider, not from assay-based typing. The paper as a whole reports these results and caveats: Clinical and demographic metadata were provided uncurated, with the amount varying by source and participant.

On this clone: The antigen this receptor binds is unknown. Base qualities are not at hand, and no much larger clone is one base apart.

One collaborating source in Seattle enrolled patients during active infection and followed them longitudinally through the course of disease. Each collaborating institution followed its own protocols to collect whole blood in K2EDTA tubes. For TCRbeta analysis, collaborators shipped samples as frozen whole blood, isolated PBMCs, or DNA extracted from either of those sample types. TCRbeta CDR3 regions were amplified from genomic DNA by means of the immunoSEQ Assay, a bias-controlled multiplex PCR. The original methods were these. The number of nucleated cells in each sample was estimated from the amplification of reference gene primers within the assay. To quantify the absolute abundance of each unique TCRbeta CDR3 rearrangement, sequence reads were collapsed and filtered. Productive Simpson clonality was computed per sample as the square root of Simpson's diversity index over productive rearrangements. TCRdb obtained this table from immuneACCESS and retained in-frame rearrangements with V and J assigned. These tables miss some clones; where compared with another copy, unresolved V genes account for less than half of the shortfall, and the remainder is unexplained. For V, J and clone size, that table is used; D and trimming come from the DNA. The sample records 250,000 to 300,000 clones, 70% to 90% of which are singletons. The ten most abundant clones make up roughly 12% of the sample.

The sequence came from a woman in her twenties or thirties with COVID-19, enrolled during active disease. The sequenced sample consisted of peripheral blood.

Here is the DNA: TGTGCCTGGAGTTGGGCCGACTCTGGAAACACCATATATTTT. Its amino acids are CAWSWADSGNTIYF. The rearranged segments are TRBV30 and TRBJ1-3, with no confidently assigned D gene. V drops 2 bases and J drops 0 bases, leaving 8 bases in between. Sequences GTSNPN (CDR1) and SVGIG (CDR2) are obtained from the germline V gene (reference sequence). The CDR3 starts with the cysteine, ends with the phenylalanine, and has 14 residues. CDR3 DNA only is kept here, 42 bases in frame from base 1.